Listed below are T cell receptor beta chains from one sample, sequenced in a study of T cells in Graves' hyperthyroidism and ophthalmopathy. TCRdb reprocessed the multiplex PCR reads with MiXCR, giving one entry per CDR3 protein. Among almost 600,000 distinct CDR3 sequences listed, about 14% were seen once. The specimen sequenced was blood. The origin of the receptors is a woman in her thirties with Graves' hyperthyroidism that later progressed to Graves' ophthalmopathy. Each CDR3 is given with its conserved first and last residue. Each record gives: CDR3 length, V gene, D gene, clone size, J gene, CDR3 protein, CDR3 DNA. The D gene is left open where the match is weak. For some rows the clone size is stated as once, few or many, or as a class when expanded; others skip it.

21	TRBV27	TRBD2	many	TRBJ2-1	CASSFLVLAGTPGGSYNEQFF	TGTGCCAGCAGTTTCCTAGTACTAGCGGGAACGCCCGGGGGCTCCTACAATGAGCAGTTCTTC
11	TRBV20-1	NA	many	TRBJ2-2	CSARGAGELFF	TGCAGTGCTAGGGGAGCCGGGGAGCTGTTTTTT
14	TRBV9	NA	many	TRBJ2-7	CASSVQSDSYEQYF	TGTGCCAGCAGCGTACAAAGTGACTCCTACGAGCAGTACTTC
13	TRBV29-1	TRBD1	many	TRBJ2-7	CSVGQGNTYEQYF	TGCAGCGTTGGACAGGGAAATACCTACGAGCAGTACTTC
15	TRBV27	NA	few	TRBJ2-2	CASSSYRVGTGELFF	TGTGCCAGCAGTTCCTACAGGGTCGGCACCGGGGAGCTGTTTTTT
15	TRBV2	TRBD2	NA	TRBJ2-7	CASTAGRPDYYEQYF	TGTGCCAGCACCGCCGGGAGGCCAGACTACTACGAGCAGTACTTC
13	TRBV30	NA	NA	TRBJ1-1	CAWSEQGYDEAFF	TGTGCCTGGAGTGAGCAGGGATACGATGAAGCTTTCTTT
13	TRBV15	NA	many	TRBJ1-2	CATRDGAVYGYTF	TGTGCCACCAGGGACGGGGCAGTCTATGGCTACACCTTC
13	TRBV18	NA	many	TRBJ1-1	CASSPGERTEAFF	TGTGCCAGCTCACCGGGGGAGCGGACTGAAGCTTTCTTT
13	TRBV9	NA	many	TRBJ1-1	CASSVGTHTEAFF	TGTGCCAGCAGCGTAGGGACGCACACTGAAGCTTTCTTT
18	TRBV18	TRBD2	NA	TRBJ2-7	CASSPKRSSGRVSYEQYF	TGTGCCAGCTCACCAAAGCGATCGAGCGGGAGGGTCTCCTACGAGCAGTACTTC
15	TRBV7-2	NA	few	TRBJ2-1	CASSLAQSSYNEQFF	TGTGCCAGCAGCTTAGCCCAGAGCTCCTACAATGAGCAGTTCTTC
15	TRBV5-1	NA	many	TRBJ1-1	CASHGGGIWNTEAFF	TGCGCCAGCCACGGTGGGGGTATATGGAACACTGAAGCTTTCTTT
15	TRBV3-1	NA	many	TRBJ1-1	CASSQEGAGNTEAFF	TGTGCCAGCAGCCAAGAAGGGGCAGGGAACACTGAAGCTTTCTTT
19	TRBV9	TRBD2	many	TRBJ2-2	CASSVDEAEGGFGTGELFF	TGTGCCAGCAGCGTAGACGAAGCGGAGGGAGGGTTTGGCACCGGGGAGCTGTTTTTT
14	TRBV7-2	NA	many	TRBJ2-2	CASSLEILGGELFF	TGTGCCAGCAGCTTAGAGATCTTGGGGGGGGAGCTGTTTTTT
19	TRBV19	NA	NA	TRBJ2-3	CASSNPWWYSGESGDTQYF	TGTGCCAGTAGTAACCCGTGGTGGTACAGCGGAGAATCGGGCGATACGCAGTATTTT
15	TRBV2	TRBD1	many	TRBJ1-2	CASSETRGSSLGYTF	TGTGCCAGCAGTGAGACCAGGGGGTCCTCCCTGGGCTACACCTTC
15	TRBV11-2	NA	many	TRBJ1-2	CASSTFLGSEDGYTF	TGTGCCAGCAGCACCTTTTTAGGGAGTGAGGATGGCTACACCTTC
16	TRBV6-1	TRBD1	many	TRBJ1-2	CASSYDVQGKLGGYTF	TGTGCCAGCAGTTACGACGTACAGGGGAAGTTAGGTGGCTACACCTTC
17	TRBV7-2	NA	many	TRBJ2-1	CASSLAWTSNVYNEQFF	TGTGCCAGCAGCTTGGCCTGGACGAGTAACGTCTACAATGAGCAGTTCTTC
14	TRBV7-9	NA	NA	TRBJ2-7	CASSLVGGIYEQYF	TGTGCCAGCAGCTTAGTTGGGGGTATCTACGAGCAGTACTTC
14	TRBV7-2	TRBD1	many	TRBJ1-3	CASSNRGQGNTIYF	TGTGCCAGCAGCAACAGGGGGCAAGGAAACACCATATATTTT